A single sample gave rise to the 3 T cell receptor beta chains below, sequenced in a study of blood T cells in healthy people across ages. Primers used in a second PCR of roughly 7 to 11 cycles were a sample-barcoded 5' primer and a J-beta primer mix. TCRdb re-called the 5' RACE reads through MiXCR, storing one row per CDR3 protein. The repertoire holds over a million distinct CDR3 sequences, 20% to 25% seen once, with around 0.75% in the top ten. These data were also filed under a second study, of T cells of mothers and their children.

The sample taken for sequencing was blood. These receptors were taken from a girl aged 2 to 9 in good health.

The chain combines TRBV27 with TRBJ2-1, with TRBD1 identical over 7 bases. Germline trimming cut 6 bases from V and 6 bases from J; bases unmatched to any gene: 8. The CDR3 length is 14 residues. CDR1 and CDR2 (germline): MNHEY, SMNVEV (reference sequence). The CDR3 sequence: CASRTGTEANEQFF. The CDR3 coding sequence is TGTGCCAGCAGAACCGGGACAGAAGCCAATGAGCAGTTCTTC.

This chain joins TRBV20-1 and TRBJ2-7; 9 nucleotides line up with TRBD1. V shed 2 bases and J 4 bases; nucleotides not matched to a gene: 12. Germline V gene lookup returns CDR1 DFQATT and CDR2 SNEGSKA (reference sequence). This CDR3 contains 16 residues. The CDR3 loop reads CSARPIGTGNLYEQYF. In nucleotides, the CDR3 is TGCAGTGCTAGACCTATTGGGACAGGGAATTTGTACGAGCAGTACTTC.

The sample holds a few counts of this clonotype. J is TRBJ1-2 and V is TRBV11-3; D is unclear. The V and J ends lost 1 base and 0 bases respectively, with 9 bases between them. The CDR3 is 15 residues long. Germline V lookup: CDR1 SGHNT, CDR2 YENEEA. CDR3 DNA sequence: TGTGCCAGCAGCTTAGGAGTGGAAACTAACTATGGCTACACCTTC. Its translation: CASSLGVETNYGYTF.